This entry features one T cell receptor (beta chain) sequence. With 5 bases clipped from V and 11 bases from J, the junction kept 9 bases outside the gene matches. The CDR3 has 13 residues. The germline CDR1 and CDR2 sequences are LNHDA and SQIVND (reference sequence). Cells defined as naive were viable CD3+CD4+ or CD3+CD8+ and CCR7+CD45RA+CD45RO-CD95-CD27+CD28+. The sample comes from a study of T cells after posttransplantation cyclophosphamide. Here immunoSEQ multiplex PCR was the method, and the copy in TCRdb shows in-frame clones only, minus some. The sample carries around 20,000 clones, over 95% recorded once.

The chain carries TRBV19 and TRBJ1-1; 9 bases line up with TRBD1. The material sequenced was naive CD4+ T cells sorted from PBMCs. The sequence was collected from a man in his forties or fifties in good health, CMV-negative, and a related stem cell transplant donor. CDR3 residues: CASSPGGQGGAFF. CDR3 DNA sequence: TGTGCCAGTAGTCCCGGGGGACAGGGTGGCGCTTTCTTT. The complete variable domain, with remaining parts taken from reference TRBV19 and TRBJ1-1, reads DGGITQSPKYLFRKEGQNVTLSCEQNLNHDAMYWYRQDPGQGLRLIYYSQIVNDFQKGDIAEGYSVSREKKESFPLTVTSAQKNPTAFYLCASSPGGQGGAFFGQGTRLTVV.